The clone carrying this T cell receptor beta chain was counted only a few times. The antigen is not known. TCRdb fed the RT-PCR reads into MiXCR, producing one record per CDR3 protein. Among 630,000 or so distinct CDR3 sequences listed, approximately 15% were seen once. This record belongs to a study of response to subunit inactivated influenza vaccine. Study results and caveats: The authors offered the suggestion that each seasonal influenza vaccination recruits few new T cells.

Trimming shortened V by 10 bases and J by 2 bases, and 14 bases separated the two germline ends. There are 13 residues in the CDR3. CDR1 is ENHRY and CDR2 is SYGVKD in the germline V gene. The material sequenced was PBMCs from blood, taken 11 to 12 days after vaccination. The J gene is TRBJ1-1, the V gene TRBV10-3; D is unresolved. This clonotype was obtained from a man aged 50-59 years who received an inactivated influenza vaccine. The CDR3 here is CASGPHLNTEAFF. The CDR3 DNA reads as TGTGCCAGCGGTCCGCACCTAAACACTGAAGCTTTCTTT.